Listed below are T cell receptor beta chains from one sample, sequenced in a study of T cells after yellow fever vaccination. One entry per CDR3 protein, called by TCRdb with MiXCR from the 5' RACE reads. The table lists roughly 140,000 distinct CDR3 sequences, less than 9.5% of them singletons. The material was CD4+ T cells sorted from PBMCs, obtained 5 days after the yellow fever booster vaccination. Receptor source: a man aged 30-40 years who received the YFV17D yellow fever vaccine. CDR3s include the opening cysteine and the closing phenylalanine or tryptophan. The order of the fields is V gene, J gene, D gene, CDR3 protein. D genes are given only for firm matches.

V gene: TRBV23-1; J gene: TRBJ2-7; D gene: TRBD2; CDR3 protein: CASGTSGGSSYEQYF
V gene: TRBV15; J gene: TRBJ1-2; D gene: NA; CDR3 protein: CATSRDLQGIYGYTF
V gene: TRBV5-5; J gene: TRBJ2-1; D gene: NA; CDR3 protein: CASSLSYEQFF
V gene: TRBV20-1; J gene: TRBJ2-1; D gene: NA; CDR3 protein: CSAGDGLGRLTFNEQFF
V gene: TRBV20-1; J gene: TRBJ2-3; D gene: TRBD1; CDR3 protein: CSVDIRGRTDTQYF
V gene: TRBV12-3/TRBV12-4; J gene: TRBJ2-3; D gene: TRBD2; CDR3 protein: CASSQVAGGFTDTQYF
V gene: TRBV7-9; J gene: TRBJ2-1; D gene: TRBD2; CDR3 protein: CASSLVLAGDDEQFF
V gene: TRBV20-1; J gene: TRBJ2-5; D gene: NA; CDR3 protein: CSAPRGPQETQYF
V gene: TRBV11-1; J gene: TRBJ2-1; D gene: TRBD2; CDR3 protein: CASSLGASGSLSGYNEQFF
V gene: TRBV5-1; J gene: TRBJ2-5; D gene: NA; CDR3 protein: CASSLAGQQETQYF
V gene: TRBV5-1; J gene: TRBJ2-1; D gene: NA; CDR3 protein: CASRKFEGLSSYNEQFF
V gene: TRBV24-1; J gene: TRBJ2-3; D gene: NA; CDR3 protein: CATSDSWQDTQYF
V gene: TRBV9; J gene: TRBJ2-2; D gene: NA; CDR3 protein: CASKEDGSGTGELFF
V gene: TRBV5-1; J gene: TRBJ2-3; D gene: NA; CDR3 protein: CASSLNPGPGTDTQYF
V gene: TRBV2; J gene: TRBJ2-1; D gene: NA; CDR3 protein: CASSRRSPGNQFF
V gene: TRBV10-3; J gene: TRBJ2-1; D gene: TRBD1; CDR3 protein: CATAGTGSNEQFF
V gene: TRBV6-5; J gene: TRBJ1-2; D gene: TRBD1; CDR3 protein: CASSYRDRGSYGYTF
V gene: TRBV5-4; J gene: TRBJ2-3; D gene: NA; CDR3 protein: CASSSGALAASTDTQYF
V gene: TRBV19; J gene: TRBJ2-3; D gene: NA; CDR3 protein: CASSVGITDTQYF
V gene: TRBV20-1; J gene: TRBJ2-7; D gene: TRBD2; CDR3 protein: CSAISGSKSRGEQYF
V gene: TRBV20-1; J gene: TRBJ1-4; D gene: TRBD1; CDR3 protein: CCARSEQGLRSGEKLFF
V gene: TRBV12-3/TRBV12-4; J gene: TRBJ2-5; D gene: NA; CDR3 protein: CASRRSQDSQETQYF
V gene: TRBV20-1; J gene: TRBJ1-5; D gene: NA; CDR3 protein: CSARDPRGGQPQHF
V gene: TRBV7-2; J gene: TRBJ1-1; D gene: NA; CDR3 protein: CASSPNTPKVAFF
V gene: TRBV12-3/TRBV12-4; J gene: TRBJ2-6; D gene: NA; CDR3 protein: CTCSLARVWGSGANVLTF
V gene: TRBV11-2; J gene: TRBJ2-1; D gene: TRBD2; CDR3 protein: CASSTAVSGLAGFGGNEQFF
V gene: TRBV10-3; J gene: TRBJ2-1; D gene: TRBD2; CDR3 protein: CAIRQPGLGFSSSYNEQFF
V gene: TRBV29-1; J gene: TRBJ1-2; D gene: NA; CDR3 protein: CSARDGDGYTF
V gene: TRBV5-1; J gene: TRBJ2-1; D gene: TRBD2; CDR3 protein: CASSFWTSGGNEQFF
V gene: TRBV5-1; J gene: TRBJ1-1; D gene: NA; CDR3 protein: CASSLASAGRGTEAFF
V gene: TRBV20-1; J gene: TRBJ2-1; D gene: TRBD2; CDR3 protein: CSASSGRANEQFF
V gene: TRBV7-2; J gene: TRBJ2-2; D gene: NA; CDR3 protein: CASSLRDRERKTGELFF
V gene: TRBV5-8; J gene: TRBJ2-1; D gene: NA; CDR3 protein: CASSPLVTGADEQFF
V gene: TRBV9; J gene: TRBJ2-7; D gene: NA; CDR3 protein: CASSGREQGVVEQYF
V gene: TRBV5-1; J gene: TRBJ2-3; D gene: NA; CDR3 protein: CASSSRGTSTDTQYF
V gene: TRBV7-9; J gene: TRBJ2-1; D gene: NA; CDR3 protein: CASSLSLGEQFF
V gene: TRBV5-1; J gene: TRBJ2-7; D gene: TRBD2; CDR3 protein: CASSLDGLAGVDEQYF
V gene: TRBV5-5; J gene: TRBJ2-7; D gene: NA; CDR3 protein: CASSLERLVNYEQYF
V gene: TRBV3-1; J gene: TRBJ2-7; D gene: NA; CDR3 protein: CASSQEDGLIGWFHEQYF
V gene: TRBV20-1; J gene: TRBJ2-5; D gene: TRBD2; CDR3 protein: CSARDPLTGGRETQYF